The rows below give T cell receptor beta chains drawn from one sample of a study of cytomegalovirus exposure and HLA in healthy donors. Only in-frame clones appear in the TCRdb table, and some are missing; sequencing was by immunoSEQ multiplex PCR. Of approximately 130,000 clones listed, around nine tenths are singletons. What was sequenced was PBMCs. These receptors were obtained from a woman aged 25-40 years in good health and CMV-seronegative. The CDR3 runs from the conserved cysteine through the conserved F or W. A D gene is named only where the DNA matches it firmly. Rows may omit the clone size; those that give it use once, few, many or a size class.

>TRBJ1-4|TRBD1|TRBV30|.
TGTGCCTGGAGTGCACTCGGGACAGTCTATGAAAAACTGTTTTTT
CAWSALGTVYEKLFF
>TRBJ2-5|TRBD1|TRBV7-8|.
TGTGCCAGCAGCTCCGGGACAGGGGCGGCCGAGACCCAGTACTTC
CASSSGTGAAETQYF
>TRBJ2-3|TRBD2|TRBV2|.
TGTGCCAGCTTTTCAACGGCGGGGGGAGGAGATACGCAGTATTTT
CASFSTAGGGDTQYF
>TRBJ2-4|TRBD1|TRBV6-6|.
TGTGCCAGCGTCTTCCGGGACAGGGATTCCAAAAACATTCAGTACTTC
CASVFRDRDSKNIQYF
>TRBJ1-2|TRBD1|TRBV28|.
TGTGCCAGCAATCCTCAGGGGGCTTATGGCTACACCTTC
CASNPQGAYGYTF
>TRBJ1-5|.|TRBV30|.
TGTGCCTGGAGTGTCGGGGGGCGGCACAATCAGCCCCAGCATTTT
CAWSVGGRHNQPQHF
>TRBJ1-2|TRBD1|TRBV19|.
TGTGCCAGTAGTATCGTAAATCGGGACAGGGGCGGCTACACCTTC
CASSIVNRDRGGYTF
>TRBJ1-1|.|TRBV10-3|.
TGTGCCATCAGCCAGGAGAACACTGAAGCTTTCTTT
CAISQENTEAFF
>TRBJ1-5|.|TRBV5-8|.
TGTGCCAGCAGCTTTACAGGCCGCAATCAGCCCCAGCATTTT
CASSFTGRNQPQHF
>TRBJ1-3|.|TRBV7-3|.
TGTGCCAGCAGCTTAGGCCCAGGTACTGGAAACACCATATATTTT
CASSLGPGTGNTIYF
>TRBJ1-2|.|TRBV7-6|.
TGTGCCAGCAGCTTAGTTGGCGGGGAGTATGGCTACACCTTC
CASSLVGGEYGYTF
>TRBJ2-1|TRBD1|TRBV28|.
TGTGCCAGCAGTCCGGGACAGGGGGCCAAGGATGAGCAGTTCTTC
CASSPGQGAKDEQFF
>TRBJ1-4|.|TRBV27|.
TGTGCCAGCAGTCGCCACACCCCCGAAAAACTGTTTTTT
CASSRHTPEKLFF
>TRBJ2-5|.|TRBV2|.
TGTGCCACGAGCCGGAGGGGCCCTTCACAAGAGACCCAGTACTTC
CATSRRGPSQETQYF
>TRBJ2-2|.|TRBV7-9|once
TGTGCCAGCAGCCCTAGTGCCGGGGAGCTGTTTTTT
CASSPSAGELFF
>TRBJ1-1|.|TRBV6-1|few
TGTGCCAGCATCCCACAGGGAAACACTGAAGCTTTCTTT
CASIPQGNTEAFF
>TRBJ2-1|.|TRBV7-2|.
TGTGCCAGCAGCTTAGTATGGGCAGGGGCCAATGAGCAGTTCTTC
CASSLVWAGANEQFF
>TRBJ1-1|.|TRBV7-3|.
TGTGCCAGCAGCGCTAGGGGGAGTGACACTGAAGCTTTCTTT
CASSARGSDTEAFF
>TRBJ1-5|TRBD1|TRBV19|.
TGTGCCACGGGACAGGGGCCTCAGCCCCAGCATTTT
CATGQGPQPQHF
>TRBJ2-7|.|TRBV28|.
TGTGCCAGCAGCCCACCCGGGAACTACGAGCAGTACTTC
CASSPPGNYEQYF
>TRBJ2-4|.|TRBV20-1|.
TGCAGTGGTCGACCGGGGGTCATTCAGTACTTC
CSGRPGVIQYF
>TRBJ2-1|TRBD2|TRBV19|.
TGTGCCAGTTCACTAGCGGCCTACAATGAGCAGTTCTTC
CASSLAAYNEQFF
>TRBJ2-3|TRBD1|TRBV4-3|few
TGCGCCAGCAGCCAGCAGGGGGCGGGTTTTCTAGGAACAGATACGCAGTATTTT
CASSQQGAGFLGTDTQYF
>TRBJ2-1|.|TRBV28|.
TGTGCCAGCAGTTTGGAGGAGGGCTACAATGAGCAGTTCTTC
CASSLEEGYNEQFF
>TRBJ2-7|.|TRBV4-2|.
TGTGCCAGCAGCCAAACTAGTATGATGAACTACGAGCAGTACTTC
CASSQTSMMNYEQYF
>TRBJ1-1|TRBD1|TRBV28|.
TGTGCCAGCAGTTTATGGGGGACAGGGGAAAGTAACACTGAAGCTTTCTTT
CASSLWGTGESNTEAFF
>TRBJ2-1|.|TRBV19|.
TGTGCCAGTAGATCTTGGAGCGGCCGAGAGCAGTTCTTC
CASRSWSGREQFF
>TRBJ2-6|.|TRBV28|.
TGTGCCAGCAGTTTGTGGCAATCCAGGGTAACGGGGGCCAACGTCCTGACTTTC
CASSLWQSRVTGANVLTF
>TRBJ2-5|TRBD2|TRBV7-8|.
TGTGCCAGCAGCTTACGGGGACTAGCGGGGGGGCAAGAGACCCAGTACTTC
CASSLRGLAGGQETQYF
>TRBJ2-1|TRBD2|TRBV29-1|.
TGCAGCGTACTAGCGGACTCCTACAATGAGCAGTTCTTC
CSVLADSYNEQFF
>TRBJ2-1|TRBD1|TRBV7-2|.
TGTGCCAGCAGCTTGGGACAGTACAATGAGCAGTTCTTC
CASSLGQYNEQFF
>TRBJ2-7|TRBD1|TRBV14|.
TGTGCCAGCAGCCAAGCCACCTGGACAGGGAACTACGAGCAGTACTTC
CASSQATWTGNYEQYF